One sample yielded the 11 T cell receptor beta chains listed below, sequenced in a study of tumor and adjacent non-tumor tissue in lung cancer listed by TCRdb under 2018. The method behind the library was multiplex PCR. Instrument on record: Illumina HiSeq 2500. TCRbeta libraries were constructed through three rounds of nested PCR with primers (Table S4) according to protocols modified from ARM-PCR. The public reads were run again by TCRdb, first through fastp at Q25 and then through MiXCR, and only productive beta chains were kept. Each CDR3 protein gets just one entry, which takes the most common genes and DNA from the rows behind it. In this sample the table shows around 99,000 distinct CDR3 sequences, around 80% of which occur a single time. 30% to 45% of the sample lies in the top ten. RNA was isolated from bulk unsorted tissue, and RNA quality was assessed with a NanoDrop ND-1000 and an Agilent 2100.

Sequencing input: lung tumor tissue. The receptors shown here come from an older woman with non-small cell lung cancer.

This clonotype was recorded many times. J is TRBJ1-2 and V is TRBV5-1; no clear D gene. The V gene's germline CDR1 is SGHRS and CDR2 YFSETQ. This CDR3 region has 13 residues. Trimming removed 1 base at V and 8 bases at J, with 12 bases between. The DNA of the CDR3 is TGCGCCAGCAGCTTGCGTCTCGGGGAAGGCTACACCTTC. Its protein product is CASSLRLGEGYTF.

A note on this clonotype: A much larger clone differs from this one at a single base, so this may be a read error. The chain uses TRBV4-1 and TRBJ1-6; D gene unclear. The germline V gene encodes CDR1 MGHRA and CDR2 YSYEKL. The V end was cut by 2 bases, the J end by 13 bases, with 9 bases between. This CDR3 has 12 residues. The CDR3 nucleotides are TGCGCCAGCAGCCAACCCGCCTGGCCCCTCCACTTT. Translating it yields CASSQPAWPLHF.

The sample holds one count of this clonotype. The genes are TRBV11-2 and TRBJ2-7, with D possibly being TRBD2 (5 bases). The CDR3 runs 13 residues. Germline V gene data show CDR1 as SGHAT and CDR2 as FQNNGV. V was clipped by 5 bases and J by 9 bases, with 17 bases between them. The CDR3 nucleotides are TGTGCCAGCAGCCTGTCGACGGATGGAGGGCAGTACTTC. Protein product: CASSLSTDGGQYF.

A word on this clonotype: It may be a read error: a sequence one base away is much more abundant. The chain recombines TRBV28 with TRBJ2-2, with D perhaps matching TRBD2 (7 bases). Per the germline V gene, CDR1 is MDHEN and CDR2 is SYDVKM. The CDR3 totals 14 residues. Trimming left V 5 bases short and J 7 bases short, with 14 bases between. As DNA, the CDR3 is TGTGCCAGCAGTCTCCGGGGGGCGGACGGGGAGCTGTTTTTT. This sequence encodes CASSLRGADGELFF.

Notes on this clonotype: One end of the junction is discordant with germline, which a read error may explain. This sequence joins TRBV24-1 and TRBJ2-1; D is ambiguous. The CDR3 runs 16 residues. CDR1 KGHDR and CDR2 SFDVKD come from the germline V gene. The CDR3 sequence is CATSDHRLLDGNEHFF. CDR3 DNA: TGTGCCACCAGTGATCACCGGCTTTTGGACGGCAATGAGCATTTCTTC.

To note about this clonotype: Germline and junction disagree at one end, which may indicate a read error. V gene TRBV6-1 combines with J gene TRBJ1-2, with 7 bases that match TRBD1. Germline V gene lookup returns CDR1 MNHNS and CDR2 SASEGT. The CDR3 has 16 residues. The CDR3 nucleotides are TGTGCCAGCAGTGAAAGATCCCAACAGGGGAACTATGACTACACCTTC. Translated, it gives CASSERSQQGNYDYTF.

A note on this clonotype: This likely comes from a read error, as the CDR3 has no conserved phenylalanine or tryptophan at its end. The chain couples TRBV11-1 to TRBJ1-1; D may be TRBD1 (5 bases). The length of the CDR3 is 14 residues. Trimming took 1 base from V and 4 from J, leaving 10 bases between them. From germline, CDR1 is SGHAT and CDR2 FQDESV (reference sequence). This chain's CDR3 is CASSLGRGSTEAFL. Here the CDR3 DNA reads TGTGCCAGCAGCTTAGGACGGGGGAGCACTGAAGCTTTCTTA.

V is TRBV20-1 and J is TRBJ2-3; 13 bases fit TRBD2. The CDR3 consists of 14 residues. The V and J ends lost 6 bases and 5 bases, in that order; junction bases with no gene match: 5. Germline assignment: CDR1 DFQATT and CDR2 SNEGSKA (reference sequence). The CDR3 region is CSARTSGGRDTQYF. The CDR3 DNA sequence: TGCAGTGCCAGGACTAGCGGGGGAAGAGATACGCAGTATTTT.

The chain uses TRBV11-3 and TRBJ2-3; D not certain. The CDR3 runs to 12 residues. Germline V CDR1 and CDR2: SGHNT, YENEEA. V was shortened by 0 bases and J by 12 bases, with 10 bases between the two germline ends. In DNA form, the CDR3 reads TGTGCCAGCAGCTTAGACTCGGACGTTCAGTATTTT. Protein product: CASSLDSDVQYF.

This clonotype was found once. This may be a read error, as it is one base from a much larger clone. This chain joins TRBV21-1 and TRBJ1-5; the table calls TRBD1, which could not be checked here. TRBV21-1 is a pseudogene segment. The CDR3 is 13 residues long. The CDR3 DNA follows: TGTGCCAGCAGCTTGAGGGGAGATCAGCCCCAGCATTTT. It translates to CASSLRGDQPQHF.

As regards this clonotype: Sequence at one end of the junction differs from germline and may be a read error. This chain joins TRBV11-2 and TRBJ2-5, with a possible D match to TRBD1 (6 bases). The CDR3 totals 14 residues. Looked up from germline, CDR1 is SGHAT and CDR2 is FQNNGV. Here the CDR3 reads CATSRDDRRGTQYF. In nucleotides, the CDR3 is TGTGCCACCAGCCGAGACGACAGGAGAGGGACCCAGTACTTC.